This TCR beta chain was retrieved from a study of low-dose radiotherapy and immunotherapy resistance in tumors. Study summary: On cycle 1 day 1, patients started four cycles of oral aspirin 300 mg daily.

Germline-derived CDR1 and CDR2 are MDHEN and SYDVKM. V lost 3 bases and J lost 1; bases outside the gene matches: 9. The CDR3 runs 17 residues. This clonotype was detected many times. TRAV- and TRBV-specific primers were used for first-strand cDNA, which covered alpha and beta chains. For amplifying TCRs, the PCR ran for about 20 cycles with Phusion, which was used together with a constant-region primer and the adapter on the V primers. In vitro transcription amplified isolated mRNA. TCRdb fed the reads into MiXCR, producing one record per CDR3 protein. The table lists more than 85,000 distinct CDR3 sequences, roughly a tenth of them singletons. The time point here: before trial treatment.

This TCR came from a male donor with prostate cancer. This chain links TRBV28 with TRBJ2-4; 7 positions match TRBD2. Sample: PBMCs, taken before treatment. The CDR3 here is CASSFVGGEGAKNIQYF. The CDR3 region has the DNA TGTGCCAGCAGTTTCGTGGGCGGGGAGGGGGCCAAAAACATTCAGTACTTC.